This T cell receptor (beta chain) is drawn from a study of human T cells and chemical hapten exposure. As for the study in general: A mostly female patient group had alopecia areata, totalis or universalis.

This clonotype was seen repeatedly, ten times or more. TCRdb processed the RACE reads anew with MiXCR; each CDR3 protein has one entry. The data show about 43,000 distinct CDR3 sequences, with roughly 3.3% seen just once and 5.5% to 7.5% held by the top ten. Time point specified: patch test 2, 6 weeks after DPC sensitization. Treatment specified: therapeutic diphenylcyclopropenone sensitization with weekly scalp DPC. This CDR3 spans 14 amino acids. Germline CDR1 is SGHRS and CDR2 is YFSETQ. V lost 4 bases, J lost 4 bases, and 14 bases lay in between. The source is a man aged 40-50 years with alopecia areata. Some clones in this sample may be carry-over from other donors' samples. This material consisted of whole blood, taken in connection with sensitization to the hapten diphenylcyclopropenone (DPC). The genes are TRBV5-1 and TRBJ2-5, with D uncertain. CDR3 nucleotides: TGCGCCAGCAGCCCGGACCCATCGGGAGAGACCCAGTACTTC. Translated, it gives CASSPDPSGETQYF.